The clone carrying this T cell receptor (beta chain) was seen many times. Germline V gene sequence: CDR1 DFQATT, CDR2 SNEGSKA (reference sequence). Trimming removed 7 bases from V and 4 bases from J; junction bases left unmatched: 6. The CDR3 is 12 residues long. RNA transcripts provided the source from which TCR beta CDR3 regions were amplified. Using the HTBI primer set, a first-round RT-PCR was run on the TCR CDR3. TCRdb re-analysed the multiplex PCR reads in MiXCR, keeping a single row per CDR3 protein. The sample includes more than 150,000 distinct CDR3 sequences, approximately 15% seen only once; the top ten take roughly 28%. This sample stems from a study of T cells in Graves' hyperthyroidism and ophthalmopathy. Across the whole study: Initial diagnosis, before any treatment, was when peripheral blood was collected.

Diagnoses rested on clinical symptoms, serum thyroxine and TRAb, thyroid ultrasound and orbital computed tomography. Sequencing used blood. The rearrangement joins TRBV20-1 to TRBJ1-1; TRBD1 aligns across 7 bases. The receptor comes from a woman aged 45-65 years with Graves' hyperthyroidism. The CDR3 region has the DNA TGCAGTGGAAGGGGGCCGGGCACTGAAGCTTTCTTT. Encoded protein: CSGRGPGTEAFF.